These 4 T cell receptor beta chains came from one sample sequenced in a study of neoadjuvant nivolumab and ipilimumab in lung cancer. The data were produced by immunoSEQ multiplex PCR, yet TCRdb's version contains in-frame clones alone and is incomplete. The table shows some 31,000 clones, with 92% occurring only once. The starting material was peripheral blood, obtained after neoadjuvant nivolumab, alone or with ipilimumab, at or shortly before surgery. The source is an adult with non-small cell lung cancer.

Here the CDR3 DNA reads TGTGCCAGCAGCTTAGATTATCTCCGGGAAAACATTCAGTACTTC. This sequence encodes CASSLDYLRENIQYF. The chain couples TRBV7-2 to TRBJ2-4; no firm D call. The V end lost 1 base, the J end lost 5 bases, and 12 bases lay between the germline ends. Germline V gives CDR1 SGHTA, CDR2 FQGNSA. The CDR3 extends over 15 amino acids.

This rearrangement joins TRBV7-9 to TRBJ2-7, with D unclear. CDR1 SEHNR and CDR2 FQNEAQ come from the germline V gene (reference sequence). The ends were cut back, 7 bases at V and 2 bases at J, with 12 bases in the middle. The CDR3 extends over 13 amino acids. In nucleotides, the CDR3 is TGTGCCAGCACCTCGGCCAGGACCTACGAGCAGTACTTC. Protein: CASTSARTYEQYF.

This chain links TRBV18 with TRBJ1-1; tentative D call: TRBD1 (5 bases). Germline V gives CDR1 KGHSH, CDR2 LQKENI. The length of the CDR3 is 14 residues. V was clipped by 4 bases and J by 6 bases, with 15 bases between them. The CDR3 loop reads CASSLLGVDAEAFF. The CDR3 nucleotides are TGTGCCAGCTCACTTCTAGGGGTGGACGCTGAAGCTTTCTTT.

The rearrangement uses TRBV5-4 and TRBJ1-1; 11 bases line up with TRBD1. The CDR3 covers 16 residues. Germline CDR1 reads SGHNT; CDR2 reads YYREEE (reference sequence). Losses at the gene ends were 7 bases for V and 5 bases for J; bases not matched to a gene: 13. The CDR3 nucleotides are TGTGCCAGCTCAGATCCGGGACAGGGGGTCGGGACTGAAGCTTTCTTT. Its protein is CASSDPGQGVGTEAFF.